Below, 27 T cell receptor beta chains from the same sample are listed, as sequenced in a study of blood T cell repertoires in COVID-19. The protocol was immunoSEQ multiplex PCR, while the TCRdb copy is restricted to in-frame clones and leaves out a portion. The top ten clones hold around 38% of a sample with about 140,000 clones, over 80% of them seen once. Sequenced input: peripheral blood. Every receptor here comes from a man aged 45-60 years who had recovered from COVID-19.

This chain joins TRBV7-9 and TRBJ1-6, with unresolved D. Germline V gene sequence: CDR1 SEHNR, CDR2 FQNEAQ (reference sequence). This CDR3 comprises 14 residues. Between the trimmed V and J ends, which lost 1 base and 5 bases, there was a span of 6 bases. For the CDR3, the DNA is TGTGCCAGCAGCTTAGGGCAGGATAATTCACCCCTCCACTTT. The encoded protein is CASSLGQDNSPLHF.

This chain links TRBV10-2 with TRBJ2-3; perhaps TRBD2 as D (6 bases). The germline CDR1 and CDR2 sequences are WSHSY and SAAADI. The V and J ends lost 6 bases and 4 bases respectively, with 17 bases between them. The CDR3 is made up of 15 amino acids. CDR3 nucleotide sequence: TGCGCCAGCAGGGAAACGGAGGGCTATGCAGATACGCAGTATTTT. It codes for CASRETEGYADTQYF.

The V gene is TRBV29-1, the J gene TRBJ2-3, with TRBD2 matching over 11 bases. Looked up from germline, CDR1 is SQVTM and CDR2 is ANQGSEA. The CDR3 loop spans 13 amino acids. Trimming took 6 bases from V and 4 from J; bases not matched to a gene: 3. The CDR3 reads CSVTSGGSDTQYF. For the CDR3, the DNA is TGCAGCGTAACTAGCGGGGGATCAGATACGCAGTATTTT.

V gene TRBV5-6 combines with J gene TRBJ2-7, with a tentative D call TRBD1 (6 bases). Germline CDR1 and CDR2: SGHDT and YYEEEE. V lost 0 bases, J lost 3 bases, and 10 bases lay in between. This CDR3 spans 14 amino acids. CDR3 protein: CASSLEQGIYEQYF. The CDR3 region has the DNA TGTGCCAGCAGCTTGGAACAGGGTATCTACGAGCAGTACTTC.

The chain links TRBV4-1 to TRBJ2-5; perhaps TRBD1 as D (5 bases). The CDR3 is 14 residues long. V gave up 3 bases and J gave up 0 bases, with 8 bases separating them. CDR1 is MGHRA, CDR2 YSYEKL, per germline. CDR3 sequence: CASSQQGYQETQYF. The CDR3 nucleotides read TGCGCCAGCAGCCAGCAGGGTTACCAAGAGACCCAGTACTTC.

The chain combines TRBV4-1 with TRBJ2-3, with D perhaps matching TRBD2 (7 bases). The germline V gene has CDR1 MGHRA and CDR2 YSYEKL. This CDR3 region has 16 residues. Trimming left V 0 bases short and J 5 bases short, with 15 bases between. CDR3 DNA: TGCGCCAGCAGCCAAGATTGGGGGGGGCCGGTAGATACGCAGTATTTT. Its translation is CASSQDWGGPVDTQYF.

This clone was found a few times. The CDR3: CASSQTRGGRLNEQFF. The CDR3, as DNA: TGTGCCAGCAGCCAAACTCGGGGGGGCCGTTTAAATGAGCAGTTCTTC. This chain links TRBV3-1 (or the pseudogene TRBV3-2) with TRBJ2-1; 8 positions match TRBD2. Germline V lookup: CDR1 LGHDT, CDR2 YNNKEL (reference sequence). The CDR3 consists of 16 residues. Trimming cost V 2 bases and J 7 bases; bases outside gene matches: 10.

The chain has TRBV6-5 and TRBJ1-2; 8 bases agree with TRBD1. Per the germline V gene, CDR1 is MNHEY and CDR2 is SVGAGI. The CDR3 spans 14 residues. The trim removed 11 bases at V and 6 bases at J, leaving 14 bases unmatched. The DNA of the CDR3 is TGTGCCGCAACAGGGGGACAGGCGTCCCATGGCTACACCTTC. Translating it yields CAATGGQASHGYTF.

V usage is TRBV5-1 and J usage is TRBJ2-7; 7 nucleotides agree with TRBD2. Germline CDR1 and CDR2: SGHRS and YFSETQ. The V gene end was trimmed by 4 bases and the J gene end by 5 bases; junction bases not matched to a gene: 12. The CDR3 has 15 amino acids. For the CDR3, the DNA is TGCGCCAGCAGCCTCTTCGGAGAACTAGCGAACGAGCAGTACTTC. Translation gives CASSLFGELANEQYF.

This rearrangement joins TRBV7-2 to TRBJ2-2; 11 bases align to TRBD2. Per the germline V gene, CDR1 is SGHTA and CDR2 is FQGNSA. V trimming: 1 base; J trimming: 9 bases; junction bases outside the gene matches: 13. The CDR3 is 18 residues long. CDR3 loop: CASSLGGPSGGIGRELFF. For the CDR3, the DNA is TGTGCCAGCAGCTTAGGTGGTCCTAGCGGGGGGATCGGCCGGGAGCTGTTTTTT.

The chain carries TRBV30 and TRBJ2-7, with 9 bases identical to TRBD1. With 5 bases clipped from V and 5 bases from J, the junction kept 4 bases outside the gene matches. Germline V lookup: CDR1 GTSNPN, CDR2 SVGIG (reference sequence). The length of the CDR3 is 12 residues. CDR3 amino acids: CAWDRGSDEQYF. The DNA of the CDR3 is TGTGCCTGGGACAGGGGGTCCGACGAGCAGTACTTC. The entire variable domain, with the rest obtained from reference TRBV30 and TRBJ2-7, is as follows: SQTIHQWPATLVQPVGSPLSLECTVEGTSNPNLYWYRQAAGRGLQLLFYSVGIGQISSEVPQNLSASRPQDRQFILSSKKLLLSDSGFYLCAWDRGSDEQYFGPGTRLTVT.

The chain uses TRBV11-3 and TRBJ2-7; TRBD1 agrees at 9 bases. This CDR3 has 14 residues. Unmatched junction bases numbered 5, after V lost 5 bases and J lost 3 bases. Germline lookup yields CDR1 SGHNT and CDR2 YENEEA. CDR3 region: CASSPGTGYYEQYF. For the CDR3, the DNA is TGTGCCAGCAGCCCCGGGACAGGGTACTACGAGCAGTACTTC.

This chain connects TRBV7-9 to TRBJ2-1; 7 nucleotides agree with TRBD1. After removal of 1 base from V and 5 bases from J, the junction contained 8 bases not matched to a gene. Germline V gives CDR1 SEHNR, CDR2 FQNEAQ (reference sequence). The CDR3 totals 16 residues. CDR3 sequence (DNA): TGTGCCAGCAGCTTAGGCGACAGGGTGATGAACAATGAGCAGTTCTTC. The encoded protein is CASSLGDRVMNNEQFF.

This clone was detected a few times. The chain is built from TRBV6-5 and TRBJ1-5, with 10 bases aligning to TRBD1. The CDR3 is 15 amino acids. CDR1 and CDR2 (germline): MNHEY, SVGAGI. V shed 7 bases, J shed 4 bases, and the junction held 7 bases outside the gene matches. In DNA, the CDR3 is TGTGCCAGCAAAGACGGACAGGGGGTTAATCAGCCCCAGCATTTT. This codes for CASKDGQGVNQPQHF.

This chain links TRBV5-1 with TRBJ2-3; D may be TRBD1 (5 bases). The CDR3 is 14 residues long. V shed 4 bases and J shed 1 base, with 10 bases lying between them. The germline CDR1 and CDR2 sequences are SGHRS and YFSETQ. The CDR3 nucleotides read TGCGCCAGCAGCAGAGCACAGGGCACAGATACGCAGTATTTT. It encodes CASSRAQGTDTQYF.

The rearrangement joins TRBV5-4 to TRBJ2-1; D might be TRBD1 (6 bases). Trimming took off 0 bases at V and 12 bases at J, with 13 bases between the two ends. Germline V lookup: CDR1 SGHNT, CDR2 YYREEE (reference sequence). The CDR3 has 13 amino acids. The CDR3 is CASSLGGTSRQFF. The CDR3 nucleotides are TGTGCCAGCAGCTTGGGGGGGACATCTCGGCAGTTCTTC.

The rearrangement uses TRBV4-3 and TRBJ2-3; the D is unclear. The CDR3 contains 19 residues. CDR1 is LGHNA and CDR2 is YSLEER in the germline V gene. Trimming stripped 0 bases from V and 2 bases from J, with 21 bases between. The CDR3 loop reads CASSQELRRSEFSTDTQYF. The CDR3 DNA reads TGCGCCAGCAGCCAAGAACTAAGAAGGTCGGAATTCTCCACAGATACGCAGTATTTT.

This chain joins TRBV27 and TRBJ2-2; D perhaps matches TRBD1 (6 bases). Germline CDR1 is MNHEY and CDR2 is SMNVEV (reference sequence). V was cut by 4 bases and J by 0 bases, with 12 bases left in between. This CDR3 has 16 amino acids. CDR3 in amino acids: CASSYTGYPNTGELFF. CDR3 DNA: TGTGCCAGCAGTTACACAGGGTATCCGAACACCGGGGAGCTGTTTTTT.

The rearrangement uses TRBV6-6 and TRBJ2-5; TRBD2 matches 13 bases. V shed 7 bases, J shed 7 bases, and the junction held 12 bases outside the gene matches. CDR1 and CDR2 from the germline V gene are MNHNY and SVGAGI (reference sequence). The CDR3 sequence is 16 residues long. Written as DNA, the CDR3 is TGTGCCAGCAACGGAGAGACTAGCGGGGGGACCAGGACCCAGTACTTC. Translation gives CASNGETSGGTRTQYF.

This chain joins TRBV15 and TRBJ2-7; D uncertain. The CDR3 sequence is 16 residues long. V was trimmed by 0 bases and J by 4 bases, leaving 16 bases between them. Germline V lookup: CDR1 LNHNV, CDR2 YYDKDF (reference sequence). CDR3 sequence reads: CATSRDGVVVEYEQYF. Written as DNA, the CDR3 is TGTGCCACCAGCAGAGATGGTGTGGTAGTGGAGTACGAGCAGTACTTC.

V gene TRBV9 combines with J gene TRBJ1-4; 9 bases fit TRBD1. This CDR3 comprises 17 residues. The germline gives CDR1 SGDLS, CDR2 YYNGEE. The junction had 7 bases not matched to a gene; V was cut back by 4 bases and J by 0 bases. The CDR3 loop is CASSPRTGEATNEKLFF. CDR3 DNA: TGTGCCAGCAGCCCTAGGACAGGGGAGGCAACTAATGAAAAACTGTTTTTT.

The chain recombines TRBV3-1 (or the pseudogene TRBV3-2) with TRBJ2-3, with a tentative D call TRBD1 (6 bases). The CDR3 extends over 16 amino acids. The germline V gene has CDR1 LGHDT and CDR2 YNNKEL (reference sequence). The germline V and J ends were trimmed by 3 bases and 4 bases, with 17 bases remaining between them. In DNA, the CDR3 is TGTGCCAGCAGCCACCCCGCGACAAGGGGGTCAGATACGCAGTATTTT. This gives the protein CASSHPATRGSDTQYF.

The J gene is TRBJ1-2, the V gene TRBV6-5; TRBD1 matches at 7 bases. The CDR3 spans 14 residues. V was clipped by 6 bases and J by 4 bases; unmatched bases: 8. CDR1 is MNHEY and CDR2 is SVGAGI in the germline V gene. CDR3 sequence: CASRRQGSGYGYTF. The CDR3, as DNA: TGTGCCAGCAGGAGACAGGGTTCTGGCTATGGCTACACCTTC.

This clone showed up many times. V gene TRBV19 combines with J gene TRBJ1-6; a possible D gene is TRBD1 (5 bases). Trimming cost V 3 bases and J 3 bases, with 9 bases left between them. Germline V gene sequence: CDR1 LNHDA, CDR2 SQIVND (reference sequence). The CDR3 runs to 15 residues. The CDR3 loop reads CASSITGDYNSPLHF. In DNA form, the CDR3 reads TGTGCCAGTAGTATTACGGGGGACTATAATTCACCCCTCCACTTT.

The CDR3 DNA reads as TGTGCCAGCAGTCTCGGACAGGGCAAGGAGACCCAGTACTTC. Protein product: CASSLGQGKETQYF. The chain is built from TRBV6-5 and TRBJ2-5, with 8 bases lining up with TRBD1. CDR3 length: 14 residues. CDR1 is MNHEY, CDR2 SVGAGI, per germline. With V trimmed by 5 bases and J by 5 bases, 7 bases remained unmatched.

This clone was picked up a small number of times. Within the sample, other DNA sequences also encode this same CDR3. This chain links TRBV7-9 with TRBJ1-1; 7 bases agree with TRBD1. The germline CDR1 and CDR2 sequences are SEHNR and FQNEAQ (reference sequence). Trimming cost V 1 base and J 3 bases; bases outside gene matches: 8. This CDR3 spans 16 amino acids. CDR3 amino acids: CASSLEGARGDTEAFF. The CDR3 DNA reads TGTGCCAGCAGCTTAGAGGGGGCGCGGGGAGACACTGAAGCTTTCTTT.

Written as DNA, the CDR3 is TGTGCCAGCATCTGGCAGGGGGACACCGGGGAGCTGTTTTTT. This translates into CASIWQGDTGELFF. J is TRBJ2-2 and V is TRBV6-6; 7 bases align to TRBD1. The V gene's germline CDR1 is MNHNY and CDR2 SVGAGI (reference sequence). There are 14 residues in the CDR3. After removal of 7 bases from V and 3 bases from J, the junction contained 5 bases not matched to a gene.